The text below deals with one TCR beta chain. Antigen specificity is unknown. Naive CD8 isolation took CD45RO-negative cells positively selected for CCR7 and excluded terminally differentiated effector memory CD45RA+ cells. Several immunoSEQ plates held equal portions of the genomic DNA taken from each subset. Sequenced by immunoSEQ multiplex PCR; TCRdb stores in-frame clones only, minus some. The table lists about 2 million clones, approximately 94% of them singletons. Germline V lookup: CDR1 GTSNPN, CDR2 SVGIG (reference sequence). The V end lost 1 base, the J end lost 3 bases, and 9 bases lay between the germline ends. CDR3 size: 14 residues. This record comes from a study of shared clonotypes between healthy human individuals. Study observations and caveats: A handful of donors had 5% to 6.5% of their naive CD4 clonotypes in common.

This sequence joins TRBV30 and TRBJ2-2; no definite D call. This receptor was taken from a man between 18 and 29 years old in good health. Material for sequencing was naive CD8+ T cells sorted from blood. This CDR3 reads CAWSAVFDTGELFF. CDR3 sequence (DNA): TGTGCCTGGAGTGCCGTTTTCGACACCGGGGAGCTGTTTTTT.